The 27 T cell receptor beta chains below all came from one sample that was sequenced in a study of technical replicates of blood from a handful of donors. Some clones are missing from TCRdb's copy, which holds only in-frame ones; the method was immunoSEQ multiplex PCR. The top ten clones hold 0.25% of a sample with about 83,000 clones, 85% to 95% of them seen once. Sequenced: T cells isolated from PBMCs. These receptors all stem from a human donor in good health.

The chain combines TRBV5-1 with TRBJ2-1, with 8 bases aligning to TRBD2. Germline lookup yields CDR1 SGHRS and CDR2 YFSETQ. This CDR3 region has 14 residues. J was trimmed by 6 bases and V by 4 bases; bases with no gene match: 6. This CDR3 reads CASSVGTSANEQFF. Written as DNA, the CDR3 is TGCGCCAGCAGCGTAGGGACTAGTGCCAATGAGCAGTTCTTC.

The chain employs TRBV9 and TRBJ1-2; TRBD1 is a possible D gene (5 bases). Germline V gene sequence: CDR1 SGDLS, CDR2 YYNGEE. This CDR3 spans 14 amino acids. V was trimmed by 0 bases and J by 3 bases, leaving 9 bases between them. The CDR3 sequence is CASSVEQGDYGYTF. The CDR3 DNA is TGTGCCAGCAGCGTAGAGCAGGGCGACTATGGCTACACCTTC.

The chain is built from TRBV29-1 and TRBJ2-7; 7 bases agree with TRBD1. The J segment lost 0 bases and the V segment lost 6 bases, leaving 5 bases of the junction unmatched. The V gene's germline CDR1 is SQVTM and CDR2 ANQGSEA. The CDR3 is 13 amino acids. The CDR3 region has the DNA TGCAGCGTCTCGGGACAGTTCTCCTACGAGCAGTACTTC. The encoded protein is CSVSGQFSYEQYF.

This rearrangement joins TRBV7-8 to TRBJ2-1; D is unresolved. V lost 1 base and J 7 bases, leaving 20 bases between the germline ends. The CDR3 is made up of 17 amino acids. Germline CDR1 reads SGHVS; CDR2 reads FQNEAQ. CDR3 in amino acids: CASSLVVRPRSGNEQFF. In DNA, the CDR3 is TGTGCCAGCAGCTTAGTTGTCAGGCCCAGGTCTGGGAATGAGCAGTTCTTC.

CDR3 bases: TGTGCCAGCAGCTTTTCTTTCCGTAATACGGACTATGGCTACACCTTC. Translation: CASSFSFRNTDYGYTF. The V call is TRBV28, the J call TRBJ1-2; D gene uncertain. The CDR3 contains 16 residues. CDR1 and CDR2 from the germline V gene are MDHEN and SYDVKM. With 6 bases removed from V and 3 bases from J, the gap between germline ends came to 20 bases.

The count of this clone is one. The rearrangement links TRBV28 to TRBJ2-5, with unresolved D. Germline V gives CDR1 MDHEN, CDR2 SYDVKM. V was pared by 2 bases and J by 5 bases, with 6 bases between. The CDR3 consists of 12 residues. This chain's CDR3 is CASSLENETQYF. In nucleotides, the CDR3 is TGTGCCAGCAGTTTAGAGAACGAGACCCAGTACTTC.

The J gene is TRBJ1-1, the V gene TRBV11-2; perhaps TRBD1 as D (5 bases). Germline CDR1 is SGHAT and CDR2 is FQNNGV. CDR3 size: 15 residues. V was clipped by 1 base and J by 10 bases, with 19 bases between them. Here the CDR3 reads CASSLGSGPRGGAFF. CDR3 in DNA: TGTGCCAGCAGCTTAGGTAGTGGACCTCGGGGGGGAGCTTTCTTT.

This rearrangement joins TRBV18 to TRBJ1-1; D gene ambiguous. Trimming removed 5 bases from V and 4 bases from J, with 14 bases in between. The CDR3 loop spans 14 amino acids. CDR1 and CDR2 from the germline V gene are KGHSH and LQKENI. The CDR3 is CASSAGPIGTEAFF. The CDR3, as DNA: TGTGCCAGCTCAGCTGGGCCAATCGGCACTGAAGCTTTCTTT.

The genes are TRBV28 and TRBJ2-1, with TRBD2 identical over 11 bases. Germline V gene lookup returns CDR1 MDHEN and CDR2 SYDVKM. CDR3 size: 20 residues. Trimming at V came to 2 bases and at J to 0 bases, leaving 12 bases not matched to a gene. The CDR3 DNA reads TGTGCCAGCAGTTTAAGAGGGACTAGCGGAAAATTCCCCTCCTACAATGAGCAGTTCTTC. It is translated as CASSLRGTSGKFPSYNEQFF.

The genes are TRBV12-2 and TRBJ2-2; the table calls TRBD2, which could not be checked here. TRBV12-2 is marked as a pseudogene. The CDR3 runs to 15 residues. The CDR3 DNA reads as TGTGCAAGTCGCTTAAACCGCGGGGGGGCCGGGGAGCTGTTTTTT. Translation gives CASRLNRGGAGELFF.

The J gene is TRBJ2-1, the V gene TRBV5-6; 7 bases fit TRBD1. CDR1 SGHDT and CDR2 YYEEEE come from the germline V gene. The CDR3 consists of 15 residues. The J segment lost 3 bases and the V segment lost 0 bases, leaving 3 bases of the junction unmatched. The CDR3 loop is CASSLARQGYNEQFF. CDR3 sequence (DNA): TGTGCCAGCAGCTTGGCCAGACAGGGCTACAATGAGCAGTTCTTC. The complete variable domain, with remaining parts taken from reference TRBV5-6 and TRBJ2-1, reads DAGVTQSPTHLIKTRGQQVTLRCSPKSGHDTVSWYQQALGQGPQFIFQYYEEEERQRGNFPDRFSGHQFPNYSSELNVNALLLGDSALYLCASSLARQGYNEQFFGPGTRLTVL.

Remarks on this clone: One end of the junction fails to match germline, which may point to a read error. The J gene is TRBJ1-5, the V gene TRBV2; D is possibly TRBD1 (6 bases). This CDR3 contains 14 residues. Per the germline V gene, CDR1 is SNHLY and CDR2 is FYNNEI. CDR3 amino acids: CASSEEQGNQPQHF. In DNA, the CDR3 is TGTGCCAGCAGTGAAGAACAGGGCAACCAGCCCCAGCATTTT.

V gene TRBV7-9 combines with J gene TRBJ2-7; 10 bases align to TRBD1. In germline, CDR1 is SEHNR, CDR2 FQNEAQ (reference sequence). The V segment lost 5 bases and the J segment 3 bases; nucleotides outside the gene matches: 4. The CDR3 has 14 amino acids. The CDR3 reads CASSVGTGVYEQYF. CDR3 DNA sequence: TGTGCCAGCAGCGTCGGGACAGGGGTCTACGAGCAGTACTTC.

As regards this clone: Relative to the germline gene, one junction end is altered; a read error may explain this. The chain carries TRBV18 and TRBJ2-7, with D perhaps matching TRBD2 (5 bases). CDR3 length: 14 amino acids. Germline-derived CDR1 and CDR2 are KGHSH and LQKENI. The CDR3 nucleotides read TGTGCCAGCTCCCCACCGGACTCGCCCTACGAGCAGTACTTC. As protein: CASSPPDSPYEQYF.

The V and J genes are TRBV28 and TRBJ1-1, with D tentatively TRBD1 (5 bases). The CDR3 is made up of 13 amino acids. Germline V gene data show CDR1 as MDHEN and CDR2 as SYDVKM. V was trimmed by 8 bases and J by 5 bases, leaving 15 bases between them. The CDR3 sequence: CASAEARGTEAFF. The CDR3 DNA reads as TGTGCCAGCGCAGAAGCACGGGGGACTGAAGCTTTCTTT.

This chain joins TRBV30 and TRBJ2-1, with a tentative D call TRBD2 (5 bases). V was shortened by 2 bases and J by 9 bases, with 11 bases between the two germline ends. Per the germline V gene, CDR1 is GTSNPN and CDR2 is SVGIG (reference sequence). This CDR3 region has 12 residues. CDR3 in DNA: TGTGCCTGGAGTACGGGATTGGCTGAGCAGTTCTTC. Translated: CAWSTGLAEQFF.

This chain joins TRBV10-3 and TRBJ2-2; 11 bases match TRBD2. CDR3 length equals 14 residues. Germline trimming cut 10 bases from V and 6 bases from J; bases unmatched to any gene: 7. Germline V gene lookup returns CDR1 ENHRY and CDR2 SYGVKD. CDR3 DNA sequence: TGTGCCACTTTTAGCGGGAGGGAGGCCGGGGAGCTGTTTTTT. Protein: CATFSGREAGELFF.

This clone was detected only once. The chain carries TRBV2 and TRBJ2-7, with D hard to call. Germline lookup yields CDR1 SNHLY and CDR2 FYNNEI. Trimming left V 5 bases short and J 3 bases short, with 8 bases between. CDR3 length: 12 residues. The CDR3 is CASSNTFYEQYF. CDR3 sequence (DNA): TGTGCCAGCAGTAACACCTTCTACGAGCAGTACTTC. Full variable domain (remainder filled in from reference TRBV2 and TRBJ2-7): EPEVTQTPSHQVTQMGQEVILRCVPISNHLYFYWYRQILGQKVEFLVSFYNNEISEKSEIFDDQFSVERPDGSNFTLKIRSTKLEDSAMYFCASSNTFYEQYFGPGTRLTVT.

This chain links TRBV5-1 with TRBJ1-1, with TRBD1 identical over 9 bases. V trimming: 1 base; J trimming: 3 bases; junction bases outside the gene matches: 10. From germline, CDR1 is SGHRS and CDR2 YFSETQ. The CDR3 is 17 residues long. As DNA, the CDR3 is TGCGCCAGCAGCTTGTCCGTGGGACAGGGTAGGTACACTGAAGCTTTCTTT. Translation gives CASSLSVGQGRYTEAFF.

This chain uses TRBV19 with TRBJ2-1; D not resolved. Trimming took 6 bases from V and 0 from J, leaving 12 bases between them. The CDR3 has 15 amino acids. Germline assignment: CDR1 LNHDA and CDR2 SQIVND (reference sequence). The CDR3 DNA is TGTGCCAGTAGCTCCCCGGCAGGCTCCTACAATGAGCAGTTCTTC. Protein: CASSSPAGSYNEQFF.

This chain uses TRBV2 with TRBJ2-3; possibly TRBD2 for D (6 bases). CDR3 length equals 16 residues. Deletions cut 4 bases from V and 0 bases from J, with 14 bases between. Germline CDR1 SNHLY, CDR2 FYNNEI. CDR3 loop: CASSGGRRASTDTQYF. In DNA form, the CDR3 reads TGTGCCAGCAGTGGAGGGAGGAGGGCTAGCACAGATACGCAGTATTTT. Full variable domain (outside the CDR3, taken from reference TRBV2 and TRBJ2-3): EPEVTQTPSHQVTQMGQEVILRCVPISNHLYFYWYRQILGQKVEFLVSFYNNEISEKSEIFDDQFSVERPDGSNFTLKIRSTKLEDSAMYFCASSGGRRASTDTQYFGPGTRLTVL.

The gene calls are TRBV9 and TRBJ2-7; TRBD1 matches at 9 bases. The CDR3 is made up of 13 amino acids. With 3 bases clipped from V and 4 bases from J, the junction kept 2 bases outside the gene matches. Per germline, CDR1 SGDLS and CDR2 YYNGEE. CDR3 loop: CASSAGTGYEQYF. The DNA for the CDR3 is TGTGCCAGCAGCGCCGGGACAGGGTACGAGCAGTACTTC.

The CDR3 sequence: CATSRESSAGEQYF. Here the CDR3 DNA reads TGTGCCACCAGCAGAGAGTCTAGCGCGGGCGAGCAGTACTTC. The chain employs TRBV15 and TRBJ2-7; D is perhaps TRBD2 (6 bases). The germline V gene encodes CDR1 LNHNV and CDR2 YYDKDF (reference sequence). The V gene lost 0 bases and the J gene lost 6 bases, with 12 bases spanning the gap. The CDR3 spans 14 residues.

The J gene is TRBJ1-1, the V gene TRBV5-1; the D is unclear. V gave up 7 bases and J gave up 2 bases, with 12 bases separating them. In germline, CDR1 is SGHRS, CDR2 YFSETQ. This CDR3 is built from 13 residues. The CDR3 region has the DNA TGCGCCAGCGCCGCGTCTTCCAACACTGAAGCTTTCTTT. Protein product: CASAASSNTEAFF.

V gene TRBV5-4 combines with J gene TRBJ2-5, with TRBD2 identical over 7 bases. Germline V gene sequence: CDR1 SGHNT, CDR2 YYREEE (reference sequence). The CDR3 consists of 13 residues. Losses at the gene ends were 4 bases for V and 1 base for J; bases not matched to a gene: 1. Written as DNA, the CDR3 is TGTGCCAGCAGCCCGGGAGGCCAAGAGACCCAGTACTTC. Translating gives CASSPGGQETQYF. Supplemented by reference TRBV5-4 and TRBJ2-5, the full variable domain reads ETGVTQSPTHLIKTRGQQVTLRCSSQSGHNTVSWYQQALGQGPQFIFQYYREEENGRGNFPPRFSGLQFPNYSSELNVNALELDDSALYLCASSPGGQETQYFGPGTRLLVL.

V is TRBV5-6 and J is TRBJ2-2; 9 bases align to TRBD1. Trimming took 1 base from V and 0 from J; bases not matched to a gene: 1. This CDR3 comprises 16 residues. Germline lookup yields CDR1 SGHDT and CDR2 YYEEEE. The CDR3: CASSLRTGANTGELFF. As DNA, the CDR3 is TGTGCCAGCAGCTTGAGGACAGGGGCGAACACCGGGGAGCTGTTTTTT.

The chain couples TRBV2 to TRBJ1-1; D gene unclear. V was trimmed by 8 bases and J by 0 bases, leaving 13 bases between them. This CDR3 has 14 residues. Germline V gives CDR1 SNHLY, CDR2 FYNNEI. CDR3 sequence: CASYSRSMNTEAFF. CDR3 nucleotide sequence: TGTGCCAGCTACAGCCGGTCTATGAACACTGAAGCTTTCTTT.